A single sample is the source of the 9 T cell receptor beta chains below, sequenced in a study of blood T cell repertoires in COVID-19. Some clones are missing from TCRdb's copy, which holds only in-frame ones; the method was immunoSEQ multiplex PCR. The sample has 230,000 or so clones, just over 85% seen once; the top ten hold less than 4.5%. The sample was PBMCs or T cells enriched from blood (not recorded which). Receptors originate from a woman in her thirties or forties with acute COVID-19.

This clone was observed a few times. The chain links TRBV5-1 to TRBJ2-1; 12 nucleotides match TRBD1. The CDR3 has 14 residues. J lost 8 bases, V lost 6 bases, and 6 bases had no gene match. The germline CDR1 and CDR2 sequences are SGHRS and YFSETQ. DNA of the CDR3: TGCGCCAGCAAGGGGACAGGGGGCCTCTATGAGCAGTTCTTC. Residues: CASKGTGGLYEQFF.

Comment on this clone: Sequence at one end of the junction differs from germline and may be a read error. This rearrangement joins TRBV5-1 to TRBJ1-1; the D gene is possibly TRBD1 (6 bases). The CDR3 contains 14 residues. Germline CDR1 SGHRS, CDR2 YFSETQ. CDR3 DNA: TGCGCCAGCAGCACCCCCACAGGGAACGCTGAAGCTTTCTTT. This codes for CASSTPTGNAEAFF. The full variable domain, rest sourced from reference TRBV5-1 and TRBJ1-1, is KAGVTQTPRYLIKTRGQQVTLSCSPISGHRSVSWYQQTPGQGLQFLFEYFSETQRNKGNFPGRFSGRQFSNSRSEMNVSTLELGDSALYLCASSTPTGNAEAFFGQGTRLTVV.

The chain is built from TRBV3-1 (or the pseudogene TRBV3-2) and TRBJ2-1; 10 positions agree with TRBD2. Germline values: CDR1 LGHDT, CDR2 YNNKEL (reference sequence). The CDR3 runs 15 residues. V lost 4 bases to trimming and J lost 8 bases; unmatched junction nucleotides: 8. The chain's CDR3 is CASSPLSGGIDEQFF. As DNA, the CDR3 is TGTGCCAGCAGCCCCCTTAGCGGGGGGATCGATGAGCAGTTCTTC.

This clone was seen only a few times. The chain has TRBV4-3 and TRBJ1-4; possibly TRBD1 for D (6 bases). V lost 1 base, J lost 7 bases, and 13 bases lay in between. The CDR3 runs 15 residues. Germline CDR1 LGHNA, CDR2 YSLEER. CDR3 protein: CASSQGRGGFEKLFF. CDR3 DNA: TGCGCCAGCAGCCAAGGTCGGGGGGGCTTTGAAAAACTGTTTTTT.

The rearrangement joins TRBV6-5 to TRBJ2-2; D is perhaps TRBD2 (6 bases). Germline V gene sequence: CDR1 MNHEY, CDR2 SVGAGI. The CDR3 runs to 15 residues. Trimming stripped 6 bases from V and 6 bases from J, with 17 bases between. The chain's CDR3 is CASSHGGLRPGELFF. CDR3 DNA sequence: TGTGCCAGCAGCCACGGGGGTCTCCGTCCCGGGGAGCTGTTTTTT.

The V and J genes are TRBV7-2 and TRBJ1-5; 7 bases fit TRBD1. The germline V gene has CDR1 SGHTA and CDR2 FQGNSA. The CDR3 has 14 amino acids. Germline trimming cut 3 bases from V and 4 bases from J; bases unmatched to any gene: 3. The CDR3: CASSLGQLNQPQHF. The DNA for the CDR3 is TGTGCCAGCAGCTTGGGACAGTTAAATCAGCCCCAGCATTTT. Combining the CDR3 with reference TRBV7-2 and TRBJ1-5 gives the whole variable domain GAGVSQSPSNKVTEKGKDVELRCDPISGHTALYWYRQSLGQGLEFLIYFQGNSAPDKSGLPSDRFSAERTGGSVSTLTIQRTQQEDSAVYLCASSLGQLNQPQHFGDGTRLSIL.

The chain joins TRBV5-1 to TRBJ1-2, with D tentatively TRBD1 (5 bases). V was shortened by 4 bases and J by 5 bases, with 21 bases between the two germline ends. The CDR3 is 16 amino acids. Germline V gene lookup returns CDR1 SGHRS and CDR2 YFSETQ. DNA of the CDR3: TGCGCCAGCAGCCGCTTCTCAGGGAAGGACGATTATGGCTACACCTTC. Translated: CASSRFSGKDDYGYTF.

The J gene is TRBJ2-7, the V gene TRBV7-9; TRBD1 matches 11 bases. Germline V gene lookup returns CDR1 SEHNR and CDR2 FQNEAQ (reference sequence). CDR3 length: 14 amino acids. V shed 5 bases, J shed 3 bases, and the junction held 3 bases outside the gene matches. CDR3 sequence: CASSTGTGGYEQYF. Written as DNA, the CDR3 is TGTGCCAGCAGCACCGGGACAGGGGGCTACGAGCAGTACTTC. The variable domain in full, with the rest retrieved from reference TRBV7-9 and TRBJ2-7, is DTGVSQNPRHKITKRGQNVTFRCDPISEHNRLYWYRQTLGQGPEFLTYFQNEAQLEKSRLLSDRFSAERPKGSFSTLEIQRTEQGDSAMYLCASSTGTGGYEQYFGPGTRLTVT.

The chain links TRBV13 to TRBJ1-2, with a possible D match to TRBD1 (5 bases). Germline CDR1 and CDR2: PRHDT and FYEKMQ (reference sequence). Deletions cut 4 bases from V and 5 bases from J, with 8 bases between. CDR3 length equals 12 residues. The CDR3 spells CASSSQGYGYTF. The CDR3 coding sequence is TGTGCCAGCAGCTCGCAGGGTTATGGCTACACCTTC.